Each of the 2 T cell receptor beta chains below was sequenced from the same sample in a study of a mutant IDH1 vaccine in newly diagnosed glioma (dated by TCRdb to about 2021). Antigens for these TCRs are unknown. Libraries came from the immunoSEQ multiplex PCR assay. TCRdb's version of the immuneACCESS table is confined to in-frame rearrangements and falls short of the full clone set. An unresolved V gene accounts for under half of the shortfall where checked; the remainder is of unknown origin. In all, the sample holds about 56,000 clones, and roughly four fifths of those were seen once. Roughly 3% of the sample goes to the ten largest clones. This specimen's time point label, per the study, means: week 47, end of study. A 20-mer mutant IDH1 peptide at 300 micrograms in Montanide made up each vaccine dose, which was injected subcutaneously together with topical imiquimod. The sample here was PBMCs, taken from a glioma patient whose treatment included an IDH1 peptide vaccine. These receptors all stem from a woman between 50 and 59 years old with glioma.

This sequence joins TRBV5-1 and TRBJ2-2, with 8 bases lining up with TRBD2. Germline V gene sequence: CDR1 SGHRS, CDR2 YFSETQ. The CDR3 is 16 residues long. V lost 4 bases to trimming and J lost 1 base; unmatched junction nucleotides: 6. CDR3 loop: CASSPREGGNTGELFF. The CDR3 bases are TGCGCCAGCAGCCCCCGGGAGGGGGGGAACACCGGGGAGCTGTTTTTT.

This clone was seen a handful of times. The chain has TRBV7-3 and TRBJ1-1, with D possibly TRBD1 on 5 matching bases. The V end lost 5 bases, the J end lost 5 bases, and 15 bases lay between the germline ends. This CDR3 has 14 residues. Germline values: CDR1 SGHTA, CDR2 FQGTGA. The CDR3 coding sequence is TGTGCCAGCAGCCCCTCGGGACGGCGGACTGAAGCTTTCTTT. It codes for CASSPSGRRTEAFF.